Listed here are 2 T cell receptor beta chains from one sample, sequenced in a study of blood T cell repertoires in COVID-19. Clones were sequenced by immunoSEQ multiplex PCR, and TCRdb holds only the in-frame ones, with some missing. The table includes about 250,000 clones, around nine tenths detected once. Sequencing was done on a sample of peripheral blood. These receptor sequences come from a man aged 25-45 years with acute or convalescent COVID-19.

The chain has TRBV3-1 (or the pseudogene TRBV3-2) and TRBJ2-4; 8 bases fit TRBD2. The CDR3 spans 18 residues. Per the germline V gene, CDR1 is LGHDT and CDR2 is YNNKEL (reference sequence). V lost 0 bases and J lost 0; bases outside the gene matches: 7. In nucleotides, the CDR3 is TGTGCCAGCAGCCAAGATCATATAGCGGGATTAGCCAAAAACATTCAGTACTTC. This codes for CASSQDHIAGLAKNIQYF.

In its sample, this clone is medium-sized (0.01 to 0.1%). This chain connects TRBV27 to TRBJ2-2; TRBD1 aligns across 9 bases. The germline V gene encodes CDR1 MNHEY and CDR2 SMNVEV (reference sequence). The CDR3 extends over 15 amino acids. The J segment lost 3 bases and the V segment lost 5 bases, leaving 4 bases of the junction unmatched. CDR3 in DNA: TGTGCCAGCAGTATGGACAGGGGAGACACCGGGGAGCTGTTTTTT. This translates into CASSMDRGDTGELFF.